This T cell receptor beta chain originates from a study of shared clonotypes between healthy human individuals (dated by TCRdb to the early 2020s). Study-wide context: The cohort included a few men and a couple of women between 18 and 49 years of age. For each donor, CD4 naive and CD4 memory were each run on three plates, CD8 naive on two plates, and CD8 memory on one plate. To estimate repertoire size and how much clonotype sharing occurs between individuals, the study deeply sequenced the blood TCR repertoires of several healthy adults. To increase sequencing depth and limit assay-specific biases, different laboratories used diverse techniques to prepare libraries and sequence TCR repertoires. Leukapheresis yielded between about 0.94 and 9 billion PBMCs per donor. Study-wide conclusions, independent of this receptor: Sharing across a handful of donors was observed for about 5% of naive CD4, about 4% of naive CD8, 2% to 2.5% of memory CD4, and roughly 0.4% of memory CD8 clonotypes. Sampling was restricted to blood, and TCR repertoires in tissues likely differ from the TCR repertoires found in blood. Naive subsets generally had larger estimated clonotype richness than memory subsets did. Clonotypes shared by all four sorted-subset donors showed higher generation probabilities than non-shared clonotypes. Pairwise subsampling led to the expectation that sequencing depth would affect the degree of clonotype sharing among donors. Even with the large sequencing depth, rarefaction of the sorted-subset datasets indicated that sequencing was incomplete. The genetic and exposure-history diversity represented was limited by the small number of donors.

Using the deep immunoSEQ assay, TCR CDR3 regions were amplified from genomic DNA by multiplex PCR. Genomic DNA extracted from each cell subset was distributed evenly over all wells of several immunoSEQ 96-well plates, and each plate served as one replicate. For sorted subsets, each replicate PCR was loaded with roughly 0.2 ug genomic DNA, equivalent to 30,000 or so T cell genomes. The purified libraries were quantified using a Qubit 3.0 fluorometer, sized with a Bioanalyzer 2100, and then quantified again using the KAPA Library Quantification kit. Every immunoSEQ 96-well plate was sequenced on a separate single-read 150-cycle Illumina NextSeq 550 flow cell. The original pipeline was this. Because the immunoSEQ output held only junctional sequences and lacked quality scores, the filtering could not match the filtering applied to full-length reads. Sequences were annotated with PyIR, a Python wrapper for IgBLAST v1.9, and V/J genes and CDR3 were assigned using IMGT germline references. Reads with weak V/J assignments (E-value above 1e-6), missing CDR3, stop codons, out-of-frame junctions, or ambiguous translated residues were removed. V3J clonotypes were defined as sequences sharing the same inferred V gene, J gene, and CDR3 amino acid sequence. Percentage overlap between repertoires was computed as shared unique clonotypes divided by the size of the smaller repertoire. RTK rarefaction, the Chao1 estimator, and Recon v2.1 estimates of unobserved clonotypes were used to assess repertoire richness. Generation probabilities were computed with OLGA for all TCRbeta clonotypes obtained by the gDNA method from a few donors. Drawn from immuneACCESS, this table holds only the in-frame rearrangements with V and J called that TCRdb kept. Clones are partly lost; checked studies trace under half to an unresolved V gene and leave the rest unexplained. That table supplies the V and J calls and clone size; D and trimming were determined from the DNA. The sample contains some 2.1 million clones, 95% of them found a single time. Roughly 0.13% of the sample is held by the ten biggest clonotypes.

The junction carries 7 bases between V and J, which are trimmed by 0 bases and 7 bases respectively. Reading the germline V gene gives CDR1 MNHEY and CDR2 SVGAGI. From the cysteine through the phenylalanine, the CDR3 covers 13 amino acids. Only the CDR3 portion is preserved as DNA: 39 bases, with reading frame beginning at the first base. Donors were healthy HIV-negative adults with no recently reported acute infections or vaccinations. Every donor was a Caucasian adult residing in Nashville, Tennessee, USA. CD4+ T cells were enriched by magnetic negative selection; naive cells were then positively selected on CD45RA, and the negative fraction formed the memory subset. Blood was collected by leukapheresis, and PBMCs were isolated by Ficoll-Histopaque density gradient centrifugation and then cryopreserved in liquid nitrogen vapor phase. Analytical flow cytometry was used to check the purity and quantity of each magnetically sorted T cell population. Genomic DNA was isolated from every sorted fraction and measured by UV absorbance on a Nanodrop 2000c.

As concerns this clone: Its antigen has not been determined. No much larger clonotype is one base removed from it; base qualities were not supplied. Other DNA sequences in this specimen translate into the identical CDR3.

This receptor was identified in a man aged 18 to 35 in good health. This receptor chain uses TRBV6-5 and TRBJ2-1; no D gene can be assigned with confidence. Sequenced input: naive CD4+ T cells sorted from blood. The intended sense of this specimen's cell subset or site label: CD45RA+ positively selected. The DNA is TGTGCCAGCAGTTACTCTGGCAGGAATGAGCAGTTCTTC. The translation is CASSYSGRNEQFF.